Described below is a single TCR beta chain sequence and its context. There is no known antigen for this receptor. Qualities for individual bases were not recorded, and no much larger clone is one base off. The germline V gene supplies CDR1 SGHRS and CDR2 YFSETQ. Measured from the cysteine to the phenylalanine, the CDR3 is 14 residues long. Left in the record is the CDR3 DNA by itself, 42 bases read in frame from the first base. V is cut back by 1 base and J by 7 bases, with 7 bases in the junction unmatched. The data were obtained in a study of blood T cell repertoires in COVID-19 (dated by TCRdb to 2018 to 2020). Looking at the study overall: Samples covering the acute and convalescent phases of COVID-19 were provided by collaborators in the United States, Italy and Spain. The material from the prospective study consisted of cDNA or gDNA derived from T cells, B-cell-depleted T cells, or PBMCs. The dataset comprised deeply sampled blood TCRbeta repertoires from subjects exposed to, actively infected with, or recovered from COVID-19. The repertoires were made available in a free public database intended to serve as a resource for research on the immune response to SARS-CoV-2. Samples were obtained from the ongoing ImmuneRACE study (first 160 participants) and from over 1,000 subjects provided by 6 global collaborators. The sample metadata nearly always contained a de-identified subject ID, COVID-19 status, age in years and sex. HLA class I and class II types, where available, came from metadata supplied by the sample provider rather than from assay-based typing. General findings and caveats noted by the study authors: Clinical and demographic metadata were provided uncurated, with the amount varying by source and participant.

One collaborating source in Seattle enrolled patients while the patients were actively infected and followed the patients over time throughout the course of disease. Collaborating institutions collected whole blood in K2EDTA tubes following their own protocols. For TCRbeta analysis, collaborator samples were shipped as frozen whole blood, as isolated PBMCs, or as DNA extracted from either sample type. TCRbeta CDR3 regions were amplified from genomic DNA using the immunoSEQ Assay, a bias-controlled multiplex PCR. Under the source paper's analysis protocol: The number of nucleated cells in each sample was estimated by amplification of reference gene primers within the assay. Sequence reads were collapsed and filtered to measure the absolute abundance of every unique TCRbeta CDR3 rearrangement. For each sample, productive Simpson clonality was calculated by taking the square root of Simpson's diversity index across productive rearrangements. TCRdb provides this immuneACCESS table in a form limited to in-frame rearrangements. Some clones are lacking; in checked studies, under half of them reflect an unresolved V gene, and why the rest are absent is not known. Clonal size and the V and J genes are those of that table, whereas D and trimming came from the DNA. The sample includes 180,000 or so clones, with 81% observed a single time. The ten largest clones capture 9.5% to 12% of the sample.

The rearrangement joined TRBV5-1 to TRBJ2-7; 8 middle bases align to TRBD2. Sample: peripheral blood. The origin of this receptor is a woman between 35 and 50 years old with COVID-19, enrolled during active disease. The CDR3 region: CASSLNSGALEQYF. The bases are TGCGCCAGCAGCTTGAATAGCGGGGCCTTAGAGCAGTACTTC.